The source of this T cell receptor beta chain is a study of CD8 T cells in ankylosing spondylitis. TCRdb redid the calling of the 5' RACE reads with MiXCR, one entry per CDR3 protein. The sample consists of about 170,000 distinct CDR3 sequences, about 16% of them appearing once. This clonotype occurred many times. The CDR3 length is 14 residues. With V trimmed by 7 bases and J by 0 bases, 5 bases remained unmatched. Germline V gene data show CDR1 as SQVTM and CDR2 as ANQGSEA. The J gene is TRBJ2-1, the V gene TRBV29-1; 8 nucleotides match TRBD1. The source material was blood, either unsorted or a sorted T cell fraction (not recorded which). The clonotype originates from a male donor with ankylosing spondylitis or in good health (not recorded which). The CDR3 nucleotides are TGCAGCGCCCTGGGACAGGTCTCCTACAATGAGCAGTTCTTC. It encodes CSALGQVSYNEQFF.